What follows is one T cell receptor beta chain and its context. Only a few counts were recorded for this clonotype. What antigen it recognizes has not been identified. Base qualities are not recorded, but no much larger clone differs from it by a single base. Sequencing was performed on an Illumina NovaSeq 6000. TCRalpha and TCRbeta cDNA libraries were built by 5'RACE with constant-segment primers, adding sample barcodes and unique molecular identifiers. RNA was extracted from every sample with Trizol reagent. Library amplification was performed in two PCR steps, and a second sample barcode and Illumina TruSeq adapters were introduced in the second step. The libraries were sequenced on an Illumina NovaSeq using 2 x 150 bp paired-end reads. As for how the authors treated the data: Reads were demultiplexed and collapsed into UMI-guided consensus sequences with migec v1.2.7. Using mixcr v2.1.11, the UMI consensuses were aligned to TRA and TRB V and J templates and assembled into clonotypes. Expanded or contracted clonotypes were those called significant by both edgeR and NoisET, with noise models trained on biological replicates. For edgeR calls, a false discovery rate-adjusted p below 0.01 and a log2 fold-change threshold of 1 were applied. As an exploratory analysis of dynamics, max-normalized trajectories of the 1000 most abundant clonotypes were examined with PCA combined with hierarchical clustering. Separately sequenced CD4+ and CD8+ repertoires were used to assign the CD4 or CD8 phenotype of responding clones. TCRdb applied fastp at Q25 and MiXCR to the public reads, then kept only in-frame beta chains. Identical CDR3 proteins give one entry, which carries the most common genes and DNA. TCRdb, not the authors, supplied the V and J calls. Within this sample are roughly 510,000 distinct CDR3 sequences, with about 18% of them counted one time only. The ten most abundant clones make up 8.1% of the sample.

V is reduced by 9 bases and J by 3 bases, leaving a spacing of 13 bases between them. Including cysteine and phenylalanine, the CDR3 has 13 amino acids. Only the CDR3 part of the read is kept: 39 bases, read in frame from the first base. This sample is drawn from a study of T-cell memory formation after mild COVID-19 (dated by TCRdb to the early 2020s). Regarding the complete study: TCR sequence clusters from the two donors were found to be largely donor specific. In a couple of donors, T-cell clones that expanded and contracted after mild COVID-19 were followed by sequencing TCRalpha and TCRbeta repertoires longitudinally. The cohort comprised two young, previously healthy adult volunteers, one female and one male. What the work shows at the level of the full study, not this receptor alone: The study covered only two mild cases, and larger cohorts including severe cases with pre-infection samples were considered necessary. SARS-CoV-2 specificity was not confirmed for the second-wave clones peaking on day 37. Contracting CD4+ clones appeared mostly in the CM and EM memory subsets, whereas CD8+ clones were enriched in EMRA. From day 15 to 85, contracting clones showed balanced CD4/CD8 phenotypes, whereas a second wave of clones that expanded from day 15 to 37 leaned towards CD4+. Some responding clones were detected in pre-infection memory, which suggested that pre-existing cross-reactive memory T cells had joined the SARS-CoV-2 response.

Ficoll-Paque density gradient centrifugation was the method used to isolate PBMCs. The sequence links TRBV12-3 or TRBV12-4 to TRBJ2-3, with an unclear D gene assignment. Sequenced sample: PBMCs or a T cell subset sorted from them (not recorded which). This sequence was found in an adult woman who had mild COVID-19 (a few samples of this study predate the infection). The sample titles of this study are shuffled in the database, so cell type and time point are left out; the donor was told from shared clones. The base sequence is TGTGCCAGTTGTCCAATGCCAACAGATACGCAGTATTTT. It specifies CASCPMPTDTQYF.